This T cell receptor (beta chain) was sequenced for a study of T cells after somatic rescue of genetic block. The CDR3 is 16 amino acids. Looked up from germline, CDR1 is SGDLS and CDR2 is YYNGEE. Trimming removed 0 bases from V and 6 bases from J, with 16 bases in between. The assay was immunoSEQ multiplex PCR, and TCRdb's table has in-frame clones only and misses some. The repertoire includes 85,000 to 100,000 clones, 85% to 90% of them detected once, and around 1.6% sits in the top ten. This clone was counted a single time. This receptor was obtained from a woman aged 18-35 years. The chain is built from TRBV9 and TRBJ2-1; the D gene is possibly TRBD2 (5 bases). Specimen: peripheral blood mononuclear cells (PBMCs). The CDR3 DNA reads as TGTGCCAGCAGCGTAGCCTCCACGGTCGGACTCAATGAGCAGTTCTTC. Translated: CASSVASTVGLNEQFF.